Below, 5 T cell receptor beta chains from the same sample are listed, as sequenced in a study of identical twins' blood T cells. Each CDR3 protein gets one entry after TCRdb re-called the 5' RACE reads with MiXCR. The sample has 350,000 to 400,000 distinct CDR3 sequences; 28% are singletons. Source material: PBMCs. These receptors were obtained from a woman aged 18 to 55 in good health.

The chain couples TRBV5-1 to TRBJ1-2; D call uncertain. CDR1 is SGHRS, CDR2 YFSETQ, per germline. V was pared by 4 bases and J by 1 base, with 17 bases between. The CDR3 is made up of 16 amino acids. The CDR3 reads CASSLMRTTNNYGYTF. The CDR3 DNA follows: TGCGCCAGCAGCCTAATGCGGACGACCAATAACTATGGCTACACCTTC.

The chain employs TRBV5-1 and TRBJ2-1, with 10 bases matching TRBD1. With 9 bases clipped from V and 3 bases from J, the junction kept 6 bases outside the gene matches. The CDR3 totals 14 residues. Germline CDR1 is SGHRS and CDR2 is YFSETQ. The CDR3 region has the DNA TGCGCCACCAGGACAGGGGGTATCTACAATGAGCAGTTCTTC. Translation: CATRTGGIYNEQFF.

The chain combines TRBV7-2 with TRBJ2-7, with TRBD1 identical over 12 bases. V lost 8 bases to trimming and J lost 5 bases; unmatched junction nucleotides: 7. This CDR3 has 14 residues. Per the germline V gene, CDR1 is SGHTA and CDR2 is FQGNSA. CDR3 DNA: TGTGCCAGCTTCGGGACAGGGGGCTTCAACGAGCAGTACTTC. This codes for CASFGTGGFNEQYF.

CDR3 residues: CASSWVQFF. As DNA, the CDR3 is TGTGCCAGCAGTTGGGTGCAGTTCTTC. V usage is TRBV6-5 and J usage is TRBJ2-1; D not certain. Germline CDR1 reads MNHEY; CDR2 reads SVGAGI. This CDR3 has 9 residues. V lost 4 bases, J lost 12 bases, and 4 bases lay in between.

The V gene is TRBV5-1, the J gene TRBJ2-1; the D gene is possibly TRBD1 (6 bases). CDR3 size: 15 residues. From germline, CDR1 is SGHRS and CDR2 YFSETQ. V lost 6 bases, J lost 3 bases, and 16 bases lay in between. This chain's CDR3 is CASTLLGGNYNEQFF. The CDR3 DNA reads TGCGCCAGCACCTTACTAGGGGGAAACTACAATGAGCAGTTCTTC.